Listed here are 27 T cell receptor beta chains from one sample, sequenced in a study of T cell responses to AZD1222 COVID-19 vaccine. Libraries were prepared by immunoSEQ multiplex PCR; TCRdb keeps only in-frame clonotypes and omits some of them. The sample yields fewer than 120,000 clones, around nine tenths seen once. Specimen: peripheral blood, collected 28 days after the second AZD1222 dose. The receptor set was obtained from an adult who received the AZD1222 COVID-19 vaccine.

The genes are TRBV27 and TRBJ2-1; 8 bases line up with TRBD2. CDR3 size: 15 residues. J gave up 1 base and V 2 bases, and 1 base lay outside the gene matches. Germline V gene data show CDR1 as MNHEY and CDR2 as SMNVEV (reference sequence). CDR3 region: CASSLGGRSYNEQFF. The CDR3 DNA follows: TGTGCCAGCAGTTTAGGCGGGAGGTCCTACAATGAGCAGTTCTTC.

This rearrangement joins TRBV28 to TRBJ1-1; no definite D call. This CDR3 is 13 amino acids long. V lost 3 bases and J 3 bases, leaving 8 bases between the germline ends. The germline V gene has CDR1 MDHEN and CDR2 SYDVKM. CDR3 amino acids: CASSFSLDTEAFF. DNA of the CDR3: TGTGCCAGCAGTTTTTCCTTGGACACTGAAGCTTTCTTT.

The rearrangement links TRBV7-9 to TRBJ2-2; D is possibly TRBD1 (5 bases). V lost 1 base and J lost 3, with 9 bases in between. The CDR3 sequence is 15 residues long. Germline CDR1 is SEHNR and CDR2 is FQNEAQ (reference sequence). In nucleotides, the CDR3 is TGTGCCAGCAGCTTAGGCCAGGGCTACACCGGGGAGCTGTTTTTT. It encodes CASSLGQGYTGELFF. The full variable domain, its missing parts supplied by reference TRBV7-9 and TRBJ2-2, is DTGVSQNPRHKITKRGQNVTFRCDPISEHNRLYWYRQTLGQGPEFLTYFQNEAQLEKSRLLSDRFSAERPKGSFSTLEIQRTEQGDSAMYLCASSLGQGYTGELFFGEGSRLTVL.

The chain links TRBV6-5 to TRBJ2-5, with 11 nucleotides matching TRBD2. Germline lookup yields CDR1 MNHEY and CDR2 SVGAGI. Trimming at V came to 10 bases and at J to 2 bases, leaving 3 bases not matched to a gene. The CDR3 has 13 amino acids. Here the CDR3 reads CATRTSGQETQYF. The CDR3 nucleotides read TGTGCCACCCGGACTAGCGGGCAAGAGACCCAGTACTTC.

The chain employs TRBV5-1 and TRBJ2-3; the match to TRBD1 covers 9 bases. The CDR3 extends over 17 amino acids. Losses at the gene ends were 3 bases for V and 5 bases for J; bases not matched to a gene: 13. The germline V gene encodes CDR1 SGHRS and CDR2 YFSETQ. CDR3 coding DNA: TGCGCCAGCAGCTCTCGACCGGGACAGGGACTGGGAGATACGCAGTATTTT. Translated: CASSSRPGQGLGDTQYF.

The CDR3 protein is CASSIRDRGNEQFF. For the CDR3, the DNA is TGTGCCAGTAGTATCCGGGACAGGGGCAATGAGCAGTTCTTC. J is TRBJ2-1 and V is TRBV19; TRBD1 matches 10 bases. The CDR3 is 14 amino acids. Germline CDR1 is LNHDA and CDR2 is SQIVND (reference sequence). Trimming at V came to 3 bases and at J to 6 bases, leaving 2 bases not matched to a gene. The whole variable domain, remainder taken from reference TRBV19 and TRBJ2-1, is DGGITQSPKYLFRKEGQNVTLSCEQNLNHDAMYWYRQDPGQGLRLIYYSQIVNDFQKGDIAEGYSVSREKKESFPLTVTSAQKNPTAFYLCASSIRDRGNEQFFGPGTRLTVL.

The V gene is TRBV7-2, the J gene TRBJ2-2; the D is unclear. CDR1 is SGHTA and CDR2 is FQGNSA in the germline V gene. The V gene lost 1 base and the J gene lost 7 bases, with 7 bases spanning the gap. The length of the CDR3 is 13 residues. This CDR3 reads CASSLVGGGELFF. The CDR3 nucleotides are TGTGCCAGCAGCTTAGTGGGCGGCGGGGAGCTGTTTTTT.

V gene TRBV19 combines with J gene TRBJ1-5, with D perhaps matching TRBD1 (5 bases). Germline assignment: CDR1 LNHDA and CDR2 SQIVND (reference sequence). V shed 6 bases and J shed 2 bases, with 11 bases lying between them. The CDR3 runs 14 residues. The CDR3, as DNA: TGTGCCAGTAGCATGGGCAGGGGCAATCAGCCCCAGCATTTT. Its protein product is CASSMGRGNQPQHF.

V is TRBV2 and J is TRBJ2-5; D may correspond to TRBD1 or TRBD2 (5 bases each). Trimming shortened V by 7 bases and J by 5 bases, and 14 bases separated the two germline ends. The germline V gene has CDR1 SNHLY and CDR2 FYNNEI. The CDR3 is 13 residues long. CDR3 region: CASIVGVFETQYF. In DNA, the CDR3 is TGTGCCAGCATTGTGGGGGTTTTCGAGACCCAGTACTTC.

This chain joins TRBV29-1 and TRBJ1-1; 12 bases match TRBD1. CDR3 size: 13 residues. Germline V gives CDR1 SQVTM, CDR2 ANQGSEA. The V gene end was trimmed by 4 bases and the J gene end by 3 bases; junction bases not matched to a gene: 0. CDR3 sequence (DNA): TGCAGCGTTGGGGACAGGGGGCACACTGAAGCTTTCTTT. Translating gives CSVGDRGHTEAFF.

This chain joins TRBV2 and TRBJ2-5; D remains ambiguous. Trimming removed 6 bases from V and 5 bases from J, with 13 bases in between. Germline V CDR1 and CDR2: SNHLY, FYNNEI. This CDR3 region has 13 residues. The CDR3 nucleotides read TGTGCCAGCAGACCCTCCGAAGGGGAGACCCAGTACTTC. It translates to CASRPSEGETQYF.

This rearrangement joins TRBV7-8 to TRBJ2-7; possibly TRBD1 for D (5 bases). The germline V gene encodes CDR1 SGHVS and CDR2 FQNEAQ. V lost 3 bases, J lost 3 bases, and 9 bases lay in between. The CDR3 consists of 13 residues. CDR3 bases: TGTGCCAGCAGCTTCGACAGAGTCTACGAGCAGTACTTC. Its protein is CASSFDRVYEQYF.

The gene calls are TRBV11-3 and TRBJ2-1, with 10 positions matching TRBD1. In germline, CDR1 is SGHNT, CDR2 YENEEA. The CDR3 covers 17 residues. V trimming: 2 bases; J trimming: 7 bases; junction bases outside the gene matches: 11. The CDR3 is CASSLIFFGQGVNEQFF. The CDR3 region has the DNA TGTGCCAGCAGCTTAATCTTTTTTGGACAGGGGGTGAATGAGCAGTTCTTC.

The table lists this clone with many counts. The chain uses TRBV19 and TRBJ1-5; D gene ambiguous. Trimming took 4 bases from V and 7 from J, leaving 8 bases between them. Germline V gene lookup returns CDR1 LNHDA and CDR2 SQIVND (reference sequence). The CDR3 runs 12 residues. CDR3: CASSNVEQPQHF. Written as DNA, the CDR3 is TGTGCCAGTAGTAATGTAGAGCAGCCCCAGCATTTT.

In nucleotides, the CDR3 is TGTGCCAGCAGCCCCAAGGGTCTAGCGGGGGGGCCGGGTACCGGGGAGCTGTTTTTT. Translating it yields CASSPKGLAGGPGTGELFF. The chain carries TRBV4-2 and TRBJ2-2; TRBD2 matches 12 bases. CDR1 and CDR2 (germline): LGHNA, YNFKEQ. With 4 bases clipped from V and 5 bases from J, the junction kept 14 bases outside the gene matches. The CDR3 consists of 19 residues.

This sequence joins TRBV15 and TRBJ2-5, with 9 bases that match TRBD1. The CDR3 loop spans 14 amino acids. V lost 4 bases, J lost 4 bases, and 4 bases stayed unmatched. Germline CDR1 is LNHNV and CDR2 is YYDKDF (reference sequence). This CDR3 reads CATSKNRGLETQYF. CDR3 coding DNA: TGTGCCACCAGCAAAAACAGGGGGCTAGAGACCCAGTACTTC.

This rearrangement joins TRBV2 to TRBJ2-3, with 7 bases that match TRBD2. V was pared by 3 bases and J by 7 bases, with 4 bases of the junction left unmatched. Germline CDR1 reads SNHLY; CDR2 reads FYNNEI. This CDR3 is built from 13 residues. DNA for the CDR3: TGTGCCAGCAGTGAGATCGGGGGGAATACGCAGTATTTT. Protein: CASSEIGGNTQYF. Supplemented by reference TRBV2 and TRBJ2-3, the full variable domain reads EPEVTQTPSHQVTQMGQEVILRCVPISNHLYFYWYRQILGQKVEFLVSFYNNEISEKSEIFDDQFSVERPDGSNFTLKIRSTKLEDSAMYFCASSEIGGNTQYFGPGTRLTVL.

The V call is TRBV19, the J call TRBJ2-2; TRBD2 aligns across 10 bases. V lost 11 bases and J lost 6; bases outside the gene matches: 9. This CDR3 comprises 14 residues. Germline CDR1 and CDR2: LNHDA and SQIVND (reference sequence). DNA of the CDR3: TGTGCCTGTGGGACTAGCGCCGGGGCCGGGGAGCTGTTTTTT. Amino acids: CACGTSAGAGELFF.

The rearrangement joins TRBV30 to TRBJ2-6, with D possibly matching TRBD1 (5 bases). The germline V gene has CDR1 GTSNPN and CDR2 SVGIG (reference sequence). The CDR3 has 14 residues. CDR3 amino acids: CALSKGTGANVLTF. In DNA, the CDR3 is TGTGCTTTATCAAAGGGGACTGGGGCCAACGTCCTGACTTTC.

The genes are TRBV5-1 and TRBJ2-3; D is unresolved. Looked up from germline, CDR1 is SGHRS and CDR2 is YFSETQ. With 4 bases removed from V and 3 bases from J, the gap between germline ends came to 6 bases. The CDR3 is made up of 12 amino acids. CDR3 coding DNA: TGCGCCAGCAGCCGGCTGACAGATACGCAGTATTTT. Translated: CASSRLTDTQYF.

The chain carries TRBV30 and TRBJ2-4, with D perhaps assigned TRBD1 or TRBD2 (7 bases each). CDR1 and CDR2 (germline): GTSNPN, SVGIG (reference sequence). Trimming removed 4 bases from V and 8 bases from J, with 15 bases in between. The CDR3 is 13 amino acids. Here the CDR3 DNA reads TGTGCCTGGAATAGTCAGGGGGGGGACATTCAGTACTTC. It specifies CAWNSQGGDIQYF.

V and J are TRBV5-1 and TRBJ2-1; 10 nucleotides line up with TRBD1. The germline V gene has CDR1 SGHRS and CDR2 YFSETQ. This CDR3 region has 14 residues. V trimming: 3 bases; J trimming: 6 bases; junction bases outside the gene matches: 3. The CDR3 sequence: CASSSGQGSNEQFF. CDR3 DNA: TGCGCCAGCAGCTCGGGACAGGGGAGCAATGAGCAGTTCTTC. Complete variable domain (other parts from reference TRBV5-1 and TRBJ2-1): KAGVTQTPRYLIKTRGQQVTLSCSPISGHRSVSWYQQTPGQGLQFLFEYFSETQRNKGNFPGRFSGRQFSNSRSEMNVSTLELGDSALYLCASSSGQGSNEQFFGPGTRLTVL.

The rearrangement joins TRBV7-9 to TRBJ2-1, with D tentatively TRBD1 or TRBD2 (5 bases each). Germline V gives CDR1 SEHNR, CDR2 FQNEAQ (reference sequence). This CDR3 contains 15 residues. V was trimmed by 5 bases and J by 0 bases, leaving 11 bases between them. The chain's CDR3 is CASSTGTASYNEQFF. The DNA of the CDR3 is TGTGCCAGCAGCACCGGGACCGCCTCCTACAATGAGCAGTTCTTC.

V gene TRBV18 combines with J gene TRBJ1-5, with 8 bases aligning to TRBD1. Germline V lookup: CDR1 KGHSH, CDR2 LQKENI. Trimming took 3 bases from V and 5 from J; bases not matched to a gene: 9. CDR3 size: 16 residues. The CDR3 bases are TGTGCCAGCTCACCCGCCGGTTCAGGGGGCCATCAGCCCCAGCATTTT. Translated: CASSPAGSGGHQPQHF.

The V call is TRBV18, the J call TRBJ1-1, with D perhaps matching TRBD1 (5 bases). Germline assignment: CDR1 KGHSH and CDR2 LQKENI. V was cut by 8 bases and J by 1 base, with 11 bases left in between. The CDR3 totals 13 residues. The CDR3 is CASTGTANTEAFF. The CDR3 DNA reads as TGTGCCAGCACGGGGACGGCGAACACTGAAGCTTTCTTT.

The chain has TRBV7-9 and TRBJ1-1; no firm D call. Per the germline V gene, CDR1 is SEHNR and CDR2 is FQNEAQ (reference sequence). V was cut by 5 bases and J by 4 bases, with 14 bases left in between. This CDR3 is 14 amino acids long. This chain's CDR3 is CASSARHSGTEAFF. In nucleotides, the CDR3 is TGTGCCAGCAGCGCCAGACATTCGGGCACTGAAGCTTTCTTT.

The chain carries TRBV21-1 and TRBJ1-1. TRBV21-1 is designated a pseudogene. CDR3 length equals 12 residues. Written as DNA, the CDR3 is TGTGCCAGCAGAGGGGGGGACGCTGAAGCTTTCTTT. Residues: CASRGGDAEAFF.